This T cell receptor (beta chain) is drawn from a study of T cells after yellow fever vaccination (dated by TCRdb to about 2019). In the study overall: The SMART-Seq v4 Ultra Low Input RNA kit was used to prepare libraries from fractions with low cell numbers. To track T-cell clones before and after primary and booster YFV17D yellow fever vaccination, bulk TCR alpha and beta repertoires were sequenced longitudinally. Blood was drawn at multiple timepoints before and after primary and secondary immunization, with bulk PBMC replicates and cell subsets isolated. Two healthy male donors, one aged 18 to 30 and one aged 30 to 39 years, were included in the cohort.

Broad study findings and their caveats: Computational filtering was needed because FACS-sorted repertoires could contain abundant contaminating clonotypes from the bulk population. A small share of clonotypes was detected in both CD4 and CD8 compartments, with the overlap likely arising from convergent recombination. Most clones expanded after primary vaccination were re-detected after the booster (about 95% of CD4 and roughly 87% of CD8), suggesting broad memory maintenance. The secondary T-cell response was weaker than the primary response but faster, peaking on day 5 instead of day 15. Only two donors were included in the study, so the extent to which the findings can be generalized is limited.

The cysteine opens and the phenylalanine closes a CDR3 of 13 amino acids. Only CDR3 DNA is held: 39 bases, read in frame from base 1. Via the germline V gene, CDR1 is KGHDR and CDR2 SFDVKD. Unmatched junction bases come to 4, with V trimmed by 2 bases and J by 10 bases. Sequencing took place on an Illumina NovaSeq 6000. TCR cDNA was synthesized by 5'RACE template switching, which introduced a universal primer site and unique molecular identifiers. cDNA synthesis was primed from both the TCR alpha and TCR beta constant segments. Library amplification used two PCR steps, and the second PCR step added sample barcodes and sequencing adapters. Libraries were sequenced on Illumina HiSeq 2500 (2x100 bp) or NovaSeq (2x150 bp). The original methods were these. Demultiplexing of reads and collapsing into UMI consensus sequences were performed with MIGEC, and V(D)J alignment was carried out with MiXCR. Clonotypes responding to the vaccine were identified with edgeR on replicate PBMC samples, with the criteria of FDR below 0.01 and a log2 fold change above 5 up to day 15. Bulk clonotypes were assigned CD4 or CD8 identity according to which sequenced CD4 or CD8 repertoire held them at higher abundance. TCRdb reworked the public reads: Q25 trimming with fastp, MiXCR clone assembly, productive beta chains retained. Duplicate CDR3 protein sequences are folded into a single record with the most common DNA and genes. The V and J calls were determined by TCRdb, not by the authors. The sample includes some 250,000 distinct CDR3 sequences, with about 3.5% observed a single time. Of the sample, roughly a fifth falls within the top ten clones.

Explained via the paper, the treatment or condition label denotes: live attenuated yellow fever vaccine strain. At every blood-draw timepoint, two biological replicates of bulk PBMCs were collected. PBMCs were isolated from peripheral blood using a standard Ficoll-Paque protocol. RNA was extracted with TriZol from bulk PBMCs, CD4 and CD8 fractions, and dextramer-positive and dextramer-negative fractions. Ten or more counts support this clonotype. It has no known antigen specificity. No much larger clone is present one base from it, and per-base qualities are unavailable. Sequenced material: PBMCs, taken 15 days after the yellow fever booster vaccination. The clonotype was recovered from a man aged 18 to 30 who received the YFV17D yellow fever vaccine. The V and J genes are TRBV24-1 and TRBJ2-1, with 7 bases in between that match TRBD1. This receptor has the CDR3 CATSDSDRWEQFF. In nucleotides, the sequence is TGTGCCACCAGTGATTCGGACAGGTGGGAGCAGTTCTTC.